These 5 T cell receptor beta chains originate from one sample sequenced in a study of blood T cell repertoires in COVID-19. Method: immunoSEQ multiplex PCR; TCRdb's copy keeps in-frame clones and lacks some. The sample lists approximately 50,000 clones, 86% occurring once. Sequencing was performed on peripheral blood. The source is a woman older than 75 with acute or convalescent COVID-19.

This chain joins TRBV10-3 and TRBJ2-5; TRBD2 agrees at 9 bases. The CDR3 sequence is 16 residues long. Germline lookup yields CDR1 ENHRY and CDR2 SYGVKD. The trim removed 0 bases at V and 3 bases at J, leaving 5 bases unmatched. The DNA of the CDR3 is TGTGCCATCAGTGAGTCGAGGGCTAGCGGGGAAGAGACCCAGTACTTC. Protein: CAISESRASGEETQYF.

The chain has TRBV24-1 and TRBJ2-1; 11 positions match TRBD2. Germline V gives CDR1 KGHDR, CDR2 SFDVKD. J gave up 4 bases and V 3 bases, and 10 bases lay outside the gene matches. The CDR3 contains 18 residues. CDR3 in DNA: TGTGCCACCAGTGATCTAACTAGCGGGGGTACGTCGTACAATGAGCAGTTCTTC. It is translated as CATSDLTSGGTSYNEQFF.

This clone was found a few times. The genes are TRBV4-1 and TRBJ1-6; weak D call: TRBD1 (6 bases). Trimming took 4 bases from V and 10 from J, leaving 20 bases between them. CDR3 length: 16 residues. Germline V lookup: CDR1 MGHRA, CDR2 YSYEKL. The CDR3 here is CASSPSLGQKVSPLHF. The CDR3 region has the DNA TGCGCCAGCAGCCCGTCTCTCGGACAGAAGGTATCACCCCTCCACTTT.

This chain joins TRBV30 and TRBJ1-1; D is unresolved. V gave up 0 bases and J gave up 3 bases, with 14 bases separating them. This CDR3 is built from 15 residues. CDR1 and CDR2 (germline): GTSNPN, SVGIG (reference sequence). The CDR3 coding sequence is TGTGCCTGGAGTGTTCCTACGACTCTATACACTGAAGCTTTCTTT. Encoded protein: CAWSVPTTLYTEAFF.

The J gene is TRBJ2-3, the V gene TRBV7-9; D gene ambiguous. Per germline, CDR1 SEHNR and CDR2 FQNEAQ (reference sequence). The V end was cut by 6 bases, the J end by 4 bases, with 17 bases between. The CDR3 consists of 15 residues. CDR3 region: CASRSFAAQADTQYF. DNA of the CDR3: TGTGCCAGCAGATCCTTTGCGGCTCAAGCAGATACGCAGTATTTT. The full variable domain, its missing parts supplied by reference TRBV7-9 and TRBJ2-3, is DTGVSQNPRHKITKRGQNVTFRCDPISEHNRLYWYRQTLGQGPEFLTYFQNEAQLEKSRLLSDRFSAERPKGSFSTLEIQRTEQGDSAMYLCASRSFAAQADTQYFGPGTRLTVL.